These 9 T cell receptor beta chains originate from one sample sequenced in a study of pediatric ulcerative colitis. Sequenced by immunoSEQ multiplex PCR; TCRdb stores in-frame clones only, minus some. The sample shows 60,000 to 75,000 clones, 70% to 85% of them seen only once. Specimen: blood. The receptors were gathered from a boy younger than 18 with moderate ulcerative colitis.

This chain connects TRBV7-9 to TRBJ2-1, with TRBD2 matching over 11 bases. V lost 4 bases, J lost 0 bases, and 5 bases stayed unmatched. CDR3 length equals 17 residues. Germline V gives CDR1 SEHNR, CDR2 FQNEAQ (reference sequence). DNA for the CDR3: TGTGCCAGCAGCTCCTCCCTAGCGGGAGGCTCCTACAATGAGCAGTTCTTC. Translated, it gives CASSSSLAGGSYNEQFF.

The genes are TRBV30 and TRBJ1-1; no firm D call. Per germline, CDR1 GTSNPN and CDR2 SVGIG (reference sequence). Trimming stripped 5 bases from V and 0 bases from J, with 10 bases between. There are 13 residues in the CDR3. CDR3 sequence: CAWSIAMNTEAFF. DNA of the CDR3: TGTGCCTGGTCGATAGCAATGAACACTGAAGCTTTCTTT.

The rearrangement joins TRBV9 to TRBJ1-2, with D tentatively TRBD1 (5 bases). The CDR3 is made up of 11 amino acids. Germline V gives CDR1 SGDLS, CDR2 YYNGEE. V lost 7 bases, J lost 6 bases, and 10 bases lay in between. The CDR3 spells CASGQGNGYTF. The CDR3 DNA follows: TGTGCCAGCGGGCAGGGCAATGGCTACACCTTC.

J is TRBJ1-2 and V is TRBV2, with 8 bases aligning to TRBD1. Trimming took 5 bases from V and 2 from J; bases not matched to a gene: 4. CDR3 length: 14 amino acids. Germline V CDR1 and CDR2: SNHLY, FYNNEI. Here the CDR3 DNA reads TGTGCCAGCAGTCCGGACAGGGAGAACTATGGCTACACCTTC. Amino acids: CASSPDRENYGYTF.

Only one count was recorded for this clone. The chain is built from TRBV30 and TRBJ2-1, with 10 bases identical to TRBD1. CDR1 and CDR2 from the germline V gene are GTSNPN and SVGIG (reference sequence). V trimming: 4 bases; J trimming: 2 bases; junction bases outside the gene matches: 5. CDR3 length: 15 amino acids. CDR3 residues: CAWTIGTGAYNEQFF. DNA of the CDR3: TGTGCCTGGACTATAGGGACAGGGGCCTACAATGAGCAGTTCTTC. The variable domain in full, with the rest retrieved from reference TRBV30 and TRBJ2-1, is SQTIHQWPATLVQPVGSPLSLECTVEGTSNPNLYWYRQAAGRGLQLLFYSVGIGQISSEVPQNLSASRPQDRQFILSSKKLLLSDSGFYLCAWTIGTGAYNEQFFGPGTRLTVL.

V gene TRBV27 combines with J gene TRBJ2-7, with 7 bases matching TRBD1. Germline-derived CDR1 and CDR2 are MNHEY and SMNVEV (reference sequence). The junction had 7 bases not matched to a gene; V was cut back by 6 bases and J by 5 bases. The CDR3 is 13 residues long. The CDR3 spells CASSRLGGDEQYF. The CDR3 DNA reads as TGTGCCAGCAGCCGTCTAGGGGGCGACGAGCAGTACTTC.

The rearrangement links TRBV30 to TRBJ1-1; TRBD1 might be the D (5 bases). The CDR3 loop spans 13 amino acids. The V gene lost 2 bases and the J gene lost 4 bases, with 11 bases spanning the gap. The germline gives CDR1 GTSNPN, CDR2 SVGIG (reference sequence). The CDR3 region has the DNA TGTGCCTGGAGTCCGGGGGGGGGCACTGAAGCTTTCTTT. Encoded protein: CAWSPGGGTEAFF.

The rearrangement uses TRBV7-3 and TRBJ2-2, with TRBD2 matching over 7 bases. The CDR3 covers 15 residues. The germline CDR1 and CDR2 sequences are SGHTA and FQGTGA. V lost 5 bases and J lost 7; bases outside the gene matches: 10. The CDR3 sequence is CASSQLAGAIGELFF. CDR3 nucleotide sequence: TGTGCCAGCAGCCAGTTGGCGGGAGCCATCGGGGAGCTGTTTTTT.

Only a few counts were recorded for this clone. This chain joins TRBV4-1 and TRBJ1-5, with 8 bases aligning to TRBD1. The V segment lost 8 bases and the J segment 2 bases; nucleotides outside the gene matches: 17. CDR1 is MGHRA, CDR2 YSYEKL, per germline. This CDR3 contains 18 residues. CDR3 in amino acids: CASAVGAGGSVGNQPQHF. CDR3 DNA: TGCGCCAGCGCCGTAGGGGCAGGGGGCTCCGTCGGCAATCAGCCCCAGCATTTT.